The clone carrying this T cell receptor (beta chain) was observed many times. The antigen is unknown. The data originate from a study of T cells after yellow fever vaccination. The study, taken as a whole, reports: At about 97% for CD4 and 88% for CD8, most primary-vaccination clones showed up again after the booster. Peaking on day 5 versus 15, the secondary response was faster but weaker.

This CDR3 region has 16 residues. With V trimmed by 5 bases and J by 7 bases, 11 bases remained unmatched. Germline V gene data show CDR1 as SGHTA and CDR2 as FQGTGA. They built TCR cDNA with 5'RACE template switching, a step that put in a universal primer site and UMIs. One entry per CDR3 protein, called by TCRdb with MiXCR from the 5' RACE reads. The sample has a few hundred thousand distinct CDR3 sequences, about 3.7% seen once. This sequence joins TRBV7-3 and TRBJ2-1; 10 bases are shared with TRBD2. The source is a man aged 18-30 years who received the YFV17D yellow fever vaccine. The material was PBMCs, obtained 15 days after the yellow fever booster vaccination. The CDR3 sequence: CASSRPPGTSDNEQFF. In DNA form, the CDR3 reads TGTGCCAGCAGCCGCCCCCCCGGGACTAGCGATAATGAGCAGTTCTTC.